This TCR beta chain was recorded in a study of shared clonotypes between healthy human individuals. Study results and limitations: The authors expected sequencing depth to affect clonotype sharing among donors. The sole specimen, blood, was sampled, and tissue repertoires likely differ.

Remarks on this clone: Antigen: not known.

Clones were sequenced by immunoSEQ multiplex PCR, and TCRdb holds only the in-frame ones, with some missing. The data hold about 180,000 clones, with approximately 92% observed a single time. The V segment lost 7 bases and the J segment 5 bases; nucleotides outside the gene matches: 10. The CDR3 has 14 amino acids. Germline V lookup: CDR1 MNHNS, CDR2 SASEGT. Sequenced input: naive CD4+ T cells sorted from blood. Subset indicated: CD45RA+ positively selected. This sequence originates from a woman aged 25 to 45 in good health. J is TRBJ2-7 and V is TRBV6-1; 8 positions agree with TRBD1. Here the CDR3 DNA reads TGTGCCAGCATCCCAGGGGGCGTCGGTAACGAGCAGTACTTC. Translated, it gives CASIPGGVGNEQYF.